The entry below describes one TCR beta chain. Its antigen is still unknown. Semi-nested PCR with Nested Universal Primer A followed constant-region reverse priming of full-length variable regions. Using its own MiXCR run on the 5' RACE reads, TCRdb lists one record per CDR3 protein. The table records roughly 54,000 distinct CDR3 sequences, 15% to 20% of them present only once. Study findings and constraints: Tumor memory CD4+ T cell TCR gene usage was found to cluster with blood and lymph node memory CD4+ cells and with lymph node naive CD4+ cells. Greatest tumor Treg TCR overlap was with tumor naive CD4+ cells.

Trimming removed 3 bases from V and 0 bases from J, with 20 bases in between. The CDR3 runs 17 residues. Germline V lookup: CDR1 SQVTM, CDR2 ANQGSEA. V usage is TRBV29-1 and J usage is TRBJ1-1, with unresolved D. Material: naive CD4+ T cells sorted from blood. Subset: naive CD4+ T cells, CD4+CD45RA+CD25-. The sequence was collected from a female donor with breast cancer. The CDR3 is CSVEGEIRRFMNTEAFF. CDR3 sequence (DNA): TGCAGCGTTGAGGGTGAAATCCGAAGGTTCATGAACACTGAAGCTTTCTTT.